This TCR beta chain is from a study of post-analysis software for immune sequencing data. For the study at large: The disease courses covered relapsing-remitting, secondary progressive and progressive-relapsing multiple sclerosis.

J was trimmed by 2 bases and V by 6 bases; bases with no gene match: 13. Germline assignment: CDR1 DFQATT and CDR2 SNEGSKA (reference sequence). The CDR3 extends over 16 amino acids. Presence of unique molecular identifiers characterized the TCR beta cDNA libraries. A population of 1 to 10 million T cells gave rise to 450,000 to 500,000 cDNA molecules. TCRdb recomputed calls from the PCR reads with MiXCR, one row per CDR3 protein. This table has fewer than 850,000 distinct CDR3 sequences, 46% appearing once. Whole-study results and caveats: The study found significantly lower normalized Chao1 diversity in multiple sclerosis patients than in controls. Strong co-clustering by F measure was evident for samples that had been prepared in the same batch. Higher frequency in patients than in controls was seen for roughly five TRBV segments, with TRBV5-6, TRBV5-1 and TRBV20-1 among them.

Comments on this clonotype: Antigen specificity is unknown.

The material sequenced was blood. The V and J genes are TRBV20-1 and TRBJ2-1, with 7 bases aligning to TRBD2. The TCR sequence derives from a girl aged 10-17 years with multiple sclerosis. The CDR3: CSAQAPGTTPYNEQFF. Written as DNA, the CDR3 is TGCAGTGCACAAGCCCCCGGGACTACCCCCTACAATGAGCAGTTCTTC.